These 26 T cell receptor beta chains share one sample of origin, sequenced in a study of PD-L1 blockade in urothelial cancer (dated by TCRdb to between 2016 and 2019). The library was built by means of the immunoSEQ multiplex PCR assay. Sourced from immuneACCESS, this table was stored by TCRdb with only in-frame sequences that have V and J called. A share of the clones is absent; for the studies checked, an unresolved V gene accounts for under half, and the remainder has no known explanation. The sample table contains 50,000 to 70,000 clones; only one count was recorded for roughly 77% of them. The leading ten clones occupy roughly 1.5% of the sample. In the paper's terms, the time point label means: pretreatment peripheral blood. Material: PBMCs, obtained around atezolizumab (anti-PD-L1) treatment. The source of these receptors is a man between 65 and 85 years old with urothelial cancer.

This chain connects TRBV7-8 to TRBJ2-3; 10 nucleotides line up with TRBD1. The CDR3 is 17 amino acids. Germline CDR1 SGHVS, CDR2 FQNEAQ. V was clipped by 3 bases and J by 0 bases; unmatched bases: 6. The CDR3 sequence: CASSFIMGQGSTDTQYF. The CDR3 region has the DNA TGTGCCAGCAGCTTCATCATGGGACAGGGGAGCACAGATACGCAGTATTTT.

The rearrangement uses TRBV25-1 and TRBJ1-1, with TRBD1 matching over 8 bases. The CDR3 contains 14 residues. V lost 5 bases to trimming and J lost 6 bases; unmatched junction nucleotides: 8. The germline V gene encodes CDR1 MGHDK and CDR2 SYGVNS. Written as DNA, the CDR3 is TGTGCCAGCAGTCCGACAGGGGCGACTGCTGAAGCTTTCTTT. As protein: CASSPTGATAEAFF.

The V and J genes are TRBV2 and TRBJ1-1; 9 nucleotides agree with TRBD1. The length of the CDR3 is 14 residues. CDR1 SNHLY and CDR2 FYNNEI come from the germline V gene. The J segment lost 5 bases and the V segment lost 6 bases, leaving 7 bases of the junction unmatched. The CDR3 DNA reads as TGTGCCAGCAGCTTTACAGGGGGCCGGACTGAAGCTTTCTTT. As protein: CASSFTGGRTEAFF. Combining the CDR3 with reference TRBV2 and TRBJ1-1 gives the whole variable domain EPEVTQTPSHQVTQMGQEVILRCVPISNHLYFYWYRQILGQKVEFLVSFYNNEISEKSEIFDDQFSVERPDGSNFTLKIRSTKLEDSAMYFCASSFTGGRTEAFFGQGTRLTVV.

In its sample, this clone was seen once. The chain couples TRBV5-4 to TRBJ2-7; 8 nucleotides line up with TRBD1. Germline V CDR1 and CDR2: SGHNT, YYREEE (reference sequence). The ends lost 0 bases at V and 7 bases at J; junction bases unmatched: 12. The CDR3 has 16 amino acids. Here the CDR3 DNA reads TGTGCCAGCAGCTTGGAGTACGGACAGGGCACGGGGGAGCAGTACTTC. It codes for CASSLEYGQGTGEQYF.

V gene TRBV5-1 combines with J gene TRBJ2-5; 9 positions match TRBD2. The end of the DNA aligns better with TRBJ2-7, so the J call may be wrong. Germline V CDR1 and CDR2: SGHRS, YFSETQ. The CDR3 extends over 15 amino acids. For the CDR3, the DNA is TGCGCCAGCAGCCTGCGATTAGCGGGAGCCTACGAGCAGTACTTC. Translation gives CASSLRLAGAYEQYF.

By share, this clone ranks as medium-sized. V is TRBV5-4 and J is TRBJ2-7, with 11 positions matching TRBD1. The CDR3 covers 14 residues. With V trimmed by 5 bases and J by 3 bases, 4 bases remained unmatched. Looked up from germline, CDR1 is SGHNT and CDR2 is YYREEE (reference sequence). The DNA of the CDR3 is TGTGCCAGCAGTCCCGGGACAGGGGGCTACGAGCAGTACTTC. Protein product: CASSPGTGGYEQYF.

V gene TRBV15 combines with J gene TRBJ2-7; 7 bases align to TRBD2. Losses at the gene ends were 6 bases for V and 5 bases for J; bases not matched to a gene: 7. CDR1 is LNHNV, CDR2 YYDKDF, per germline (reference sequence). The CDR3 length is 13 residues. DNA for the CDR3: TGTGCCACCAGGATAGCGGGCACGGACGAGCAGTACTTC. Its translation is CATRIAGTDEQYF.

This clone was detected a few times. The chain couples TRBV27 to TRBJ1-2; TRBD1 agrees at 12 bases. The CDR3 totals 14 residues. Losses at the gene ends were 6 bases for V and 5 bases for J; bases not matched to a gene: 4. CDR1 is MNHEY and CDR2 is SMNVEV in the germline V gene (reference sequence). The CDR3 DNA reads as TGTGCCAGCAGGGGGACAGGGGGCCCATATGGCTACACCTTC. Translation gives CASRGTGGPYGYTF.

The chain is built from TRBV29-1 and TRBJ1-1, with D possibly matching TRBD1 (5 bases). CDR3 length equals 13 residues. Trimming pared 4 bases from V and 1 base from J, leaving 10 bases between. Germline V gives CDR1 SQVTM, CDR2 ANQGSEA. The CDR3 reads CSVAGTPNTEAFF. CDR3 nucleotide sequence: TGCAGCGTTGCTGGGACTCCGAACACTGAAGCTTTCTTT.

The rearrangement uses TRBV16 and TRBJ1-5; D remains unclear. Between the trimmed V and J ends, which lost 2 bases and 6 bases, there was a span of 11 bases. The CDR3 loop spans 14 amino acids. From germline, CDR1 is KGHSY and CDR2 FQNENV. The CDR3 coding sequence is TGTGCCAGCAGCCAAACGGCAGGCTCTCAGCCCCAGCATTTT. It codes for CASSQTAGSQPQHF.

This clone was detected once. This rearrangement joins TRBV5-1 to TRBJ2-3, with 8 bases identical to TRBD2. The trim removed 1 base at V and 4 bases at J, leaving 5 bases unmatched. This CDR3 contains 15 residues. Looked up from germline, CDR1 is SGHRS and CDR2 is YFSETQ. Here the CDR3 DNA reads TGCGCCAGCAGCTTGACTAGCGGTGAGTCAGATACGCAGTATTTT. Translation gives CASSLTSGESDTQYF. The full variable domain, its missing parts supplied by reference TRBV5-1 and TRBJ2-3, is KAGVTQTPRYLIKTRGQQVTLSCSPISGHRSVSWYQQTPGQGLQFLFEYFSETQRNKGNFPGRFSGRQFSNSRSEMNVSTLELGDSALYLCASSLTSGESDTQYFGPGTRLTVL.

V gene TRBV9 combines with J gene TRBJ2-7; maybe TRBD2 (6 bases). Between the trimmed V and J ends, which lost 0 bases and 7 bases, there was a span of 20 bases. CDR3 length: 16 residues. Germline-derived CDR1 and CDR2 are SGDLS and YYNGEE. As DNA, the CDR3 is TGTGCCAGCAGCGTAGATTCGGCGGGACTCCTCGGGGAGCAGTACTTC. It translates to CASSVDSAGLLGEQYF.

The J gene is TRBJ2-5, the V gene TRBV19, with 8 bases lining up with TRBD2. J was trimmed by 2 bases and V by 2 bases; bases with no gene match: 1. The CDR3 runs 14 residues. Germline V gene sequence: CDR1 LNHDA, CDR2 SQIVND (reference sequence). CDR3 in amino acids: CASSIQRGQETQYF. In nucleotides, the CDR3 is TGTGCCAGTAGTATACAGCGGGGGCAAGAGACCCAGTACTTC. The full variable domain, in which reference TRBV19 and TRBJ2-5 provide the parts outside the CDR3, is DGGITQSPKYLFRKEGQNVTLSCEQNLNHDAMYWYRQDPGQGLRLIYYSQIVNDFQKGDIAEGYSVSREKKESFPLTVTSAQKNPTAFYLCASSIQRGQETQYFGPGTRLLVL.

The chain uses TRBV5-4 and TRBJ2-1; possible D gene TRBD1, 6 bases. CDR1 and CDR2 from the germline V gene are SGHNT and YYREEE (reference sequence). This CDR3 contains 12 residues. The germline V and J ends were trimmed by 4 bases and 5 bases, with 7 bases remaining between them. The CDR3 DNA sequence: TGTGCCAGCAGCCGGACAGACAATGAGCAGTTCTTC. It yields the protein CASSRTDNEQFF.

The CDR3 nucleotides are TGTGCCAGCAGCTCCTCAGGGGTTGGCTACACCTTC. As protein: CASSSSGVGYTF. The chain is built from TRBV5-4 and TRBJ1-2, with D maybe TRBD1 (6 bases). Trimming took 3 bases from V and 7 from J, leaving 10 bases between them. The CDR3 has 12 amino acids. The germline gives CDR1 SGHNT, CDR2 YYREEE (reference sequence).

This clone was counted a few times. The chain links TRBV25-1 to TRBJ2-5; perhaps TRBD2 as D (5 bases). This CDR3 has 13 amino acids. V was pared by 6 bases and J by 3 bases, with 11 bases between. CDR1 is MGHDK and CDR2 is SYGVNS in the germline V gene. Here the CDR3 reads CASSRPGEETQYF. CDR3 bases: TGTGCCAGCAGCCGCCCCGGGGAAGAGACCCAGTACTTC. Variable domain in full (rest from reference TRBV25-1 and TRBJ2-5): EADIYQTPRYLVIGTGKKITLECSQTMGHDKMYWYQQDPGMELHLIHYSYGVNSTEKGDLSSESTVSRIRTEHFPLTLESARPSHTSQYLCASSRPGEETQYFGPGTRLLVL.

The rearrangement uses TRBV27 and TRBJ2-6; possible D gene TRBD2, 6 bases. The CDR3 contains 16 residues. V was pared by 2 bases and J by 0 bases, with 8 bases between. Germline V gene lookup returns CDR1 MNHEY and CDR2 SMNVEV (reference sequence). The CDR3 DNA follows: TGTGCCAGCAGTTTAACGGGGGTCTCTGGGGCCAACGTCCTGACTTTC. This encodes CASSLTGVSGANVLTF.

This clone was detected only once. J is TRBJ1-1 and V is TRBV4-1; 11 bases map to TRBD1. CDR1 and CDR2 (germline): MGHRA, YSYEKL. This CDR3 spans 16 amino acids. Trimming removed 3 bases from V and 4 bases from J; junction bases left unmatched: 7. The CDR3 loop reads CASSQGTGGPVTEAFF. The CDR3 nucleotides are TGCGCCAGCAGCCAGGGGACAGGGGGGCCTGTCACTGAAGCTTTCTTT.

The rearrangement joins TRBV7-2 to TRBJ2-5; TRBD1 might be the D (8 bases). Germline assignment: CDR1 SGHTA and CDR2 FQGNSA. The CDR3 sequence is 16 residues long. Trimming left V 5 bases short and J 4 bases short, with 20 bases between. For the CDR3, the DNA is TGTGCCAGCAGCCGGGGGGCAGGGGGCATAGGAGAGACCCAGTACTTC. Encoded protein: CASSRGAGGIGETQYF.

The genes are TRBV5-4 and TRBJ1-4; 8 nucleotides match TRBD1. The V gene end was trimmed by 3 bases and the J gene end by 8 bases; junction bases not matched to a gene: 12. The CDR3 consists of 16 residues. Germline CDR1 reads SGHNT; CDR2 reads YYREEE (reference sequence). The CDR3 protein is CASSSHSQGAGEKLFF. CDR3 nucleotides: TGTGCCAGCAGCTCACACTCTCAGGGGGCGGGGGAAAAACTGTTTTTT.

The count of this clone is one. The rearrangement uses TRBV27 and TRBJ2-1, with TRBD2 matching over 11 bases. V lost 3 bases and J lost 7; bases outside the gene matches: 11. The CDR3 spans 17 residues. CDR1 and CDR2 from the germline V gene are MNHEY and SMNVEV (reference sequence). The CDR3 DNA reads TGTGCCAGCAGTTTGTCCCTGGATGTAGCGGGGGGGAATGAGCAGTTCTTC. It yields the protein CASSLSLDVAGGNEQFF.

This chain links TRBV25-1 with TRBJ1-2; D not certain. V lost 1 base and J 0 bases, leaving 9 bases between the germline ends. Per germline, CDR1 MGHDK and CDR2 SYGVNS. The CDR3 sequence is 15 residues long. The CDR3 is CASSEFGPANYGYTF. CDR3 bases: TGTGCCAGCAGTGAATTTGGGCCGGCTAACTATGGCTACACCTTC.

The chain couples TRBV27 to TRBJ2-5; TRBD1 matches at 9 bases. This CDR3 is built from 17 residues. V lost 4 bases to trimming and J lost 2 bases; unmatched junction nucleotides: 11. Germline CDR1 and CDR2: MNHEY and SMNVEV (reference sequence). The CDR3 nucleotides are TGTGCCAGCAGTTCTACCGGGACAGGGTTTAGGCAAGAGACCCAGTACTTC. It is translated as CASSSTGTGFRQETQYF.

Only a few counts were recorded for this clone. The rearrangement joins TRBV11-2 to TRBJ1-1, with 10 bases matching TRBD1. CDR3 size: 15 residues. V lost 5 bases, J lost 2 bases, and 5 bases stayed unmatched. CDR1 and CDR2 from the germline V gene are SGHAT and FQNNGV. The CDR3 reads CASSQGQGLNTEAFF. The CDR3 DNA reads as TGTGCCAGCAGCCAGGGACAGGGGTTAAACACTGAAGCTTTCTTT.

This clone was seen a handful of times. The V gene is TRBV5-6, the J gene TRBJ2-7; 7 nucleotides align to TRBD1. V lost 4 bases, J lost 1 base, and 8 bases stayed unmatched. In germline, CDR1 is SGHDT, CDR2 YYEEEE. The CDR3 is made up of 15 amino acids. The CDR3 DNA reads as TGTGCCAGCAGCCACCGGGACAGTTCATCCTACGAGCAGTACTTC. Residues: CASSHRDSSSYEQYF.

This rearrangement joins TRBV9 to TRBJ1-1; 8 bases fit TRBD1. Germline CDR1 reads SGDLS; CDR2 reads YYNGEE. With V trimmed by 3 bases and J by 1 base, 14 bases remained unmatched. There are 18 residues in the CDR3. CDR3 coding DNA: TGTGCCAGCAGCGCGTCGAAATCAGGACAGGGAACGAACACTGAAGCTTTCTTT. Its translation: CASSASKSGQGTNTEAFF.